This T cell receptor (beta chain) is drawn from a study of cytomegalovirus exposure and HLA in healthy donors. Study-level points and caveats: The listing of 150 to 200 TCR beta chains classed them as cytomegalovirus-associated. Per a later analysis, HLA-associated TCR beta chains showed more clonal expansion than other, equally common TCR beta chains. TCR beta sequences reportedly predicted most subjects' HLA-A and HLA-B alleles accurately. As immune exposure information, only CMV serostatus was available.

Worth noting for this clone: Its cognate antigen is unknown.

PCR employed 60 Vbeta and 13 Jbeta primers. The method was immunoSEQ multiplex PCR; TCRdb's version includes in-frame clones alone and lacks a portion of them. In the table there are around 190,000 clones, 75% to 90% of which are singletons. The germline V gene has CDR1 LGHNT and CDR2 FRNRAP. The CDR3 spans 19 residues. Trimming took off 3 bases at V and 3 bases at J, with 24 bases between the two ends. The J gene is TRBJ2-1, the V gene TRBV12-5, with D tentatively TRBD2 (7 bases). Sequencing was carried out using PBMCs. The source is a woman in her twenties or thirties in good health and CMV-seronegative. DNA of the CDR3: TGTGCTAGTGGTTTCGGGGGGCGCACGGCGGCCCCGGGCTACAATGAGCAGTTCTTC. Its protein product is CASGFGGRTAAPGYNEQFF.